This TCR beta chain was sequenced in a study of molecular identifiers for immune sequencing clone quantification (dated by TCRdb to the late 2010s). Context from the whole study: For a replicate experiment, the RNA from either approximately 20,000 or 98,000 naive CD8 T cells was divided into five aliquots, and four of those aliquots went on to sequencing. This methods study used CD8 T cells to benchmark TCR RNA copy counting and molecular-identifier clustering-based TCR repertoire sequencing (MIDCIRS). Broader findings and caveats from the paper: Spiked-in Jurkat TCR RNA equal to a single cell's worth was reported to be detectable even within 1,200,000 naive CD8 T cells. Around 2.9 recovered TCR RNA copies per cell were obtained by modeling, versus about 10 by digital PCR, implying a capture efficiency of about 30%. When barcode sub-clustering was omitted, TCR diversity was inflated by chimeric consensus sequences, with chimeras reaching as high as 47%. Naive libraries contained spiked-in Jurkat TCR RNA (around eleven copies' worth), which is not part of the donor repertoire. In CMV-specific effector cells, clones with more than 20 RNA copies contained over 98% of molecules, whereas in naive cells such clones contained under 1% of molecules. Highly expanded clone sizes could be underestimated if identical TCR molecules share a barcode.

Libraries were made using PCR. The sequencer was an Illumina HiSeq 4000. Bulk TCR libraries were prepared as previously described, using TCR primers listed in Table S5. The Qiagen AllPrep DNA/RNA kit was used to purify total RNA. Before analysis, reads from multiple sequencing runs of the same library were pooled. Concerning the study's data processing: Only reads with exact TCR constant sequence were kept, trimmed to 150 nt, and grouped by their 12-nt molecular barcodes. Within each barcode group, reads were sub-clustered at a 15% Levenshtein threshold, and quality-weighted consensus sequences were built per RNA molecule. Non-functional sequences were discarded, and so were lower-count sequences lying one edit away from another sequence. Barcode sub-clusters with fewer than 20% of the maximum read count were removed, based on fitting two negative binomial distributions. The raw public data were reprocessed by TCRdb itself: fastp quality trimming at Q25, MiXCR clonotype calling, in-frame beta chains only. Rows merge per CDR3 protein into single entries with the most common DNA and genes. The V and J calls follow TCRdb's processing rather than the paper's. Here the sample has about 510,000 distinct CDR3 sequences; about a fifth occur a single time. The top ten hold approximately 0.8% of the sample.

Reading the germline V gene (reference sequence) gives CDR1 LNHDA and CDR2 SQIVND. Trimming costs V 9 bases and J 5 bases, and their ends lie 5 bases apart. The CDR3 contains 9 residues, cysteine and phenylalanine counted. The entry retains the CDR3 DNA only, 27 bases that are in frame from base 1. Turning to this clonotype: Its antigen is currently not known. Base-call qualities are not available, and no considerably larger clone is one nucleotide away.

Libraries of naive CD8 T cells were built from about 20,000 to 1,000,000 sorted cells, with 10%, 30% or 50% of the purified RNA used. Naive CD8 T cells were FACS-sorted as CD8+CD4-CCR7+CD45RA+ on a BD FACSAria II into RLT Plus buffer. To test detection sensitivity, Jurkat RNA equivalent to more than 9 TCR copies was spiked into samples of roughly 18,000-1,000,000 naive CD8 T cells. CD8 T cells were enriched using RosetteSep CD8+ T Cell Enrichment Cocktail and Ficoll-Paque, and the enriched cells then underwent ACK red cell lysis. The receptor comes from a human donor in good health. Some libraries in this study had Jurkat cell RNA spiked in. Sequenced input: naive CD8+ T cells from blood, with Jurkat cell RNA spiked in. Interpreted using the paper, the cell subset or site label stands for: FACS-sorted CD8+CD4-CCR7+CD45RA+ naive T cells. The V gene is TRBV19 and the J gene is TRBJ2-7, with the D gene not confidently named. The CDR3 loop reads CARSNEQYF. The nucleotide sequence reads TGTGCCAGATCGAACGAGCAGTACTTC. The CDR3 plus the reference TRBV19 and TRBJ2-7 genes for the other parts give the full variable domain: DGGITQSPKYLFRKEGQNVTLSCEQNLNHDAMYWYRQDPGQGLRLIYYSQIVNDFQKGDIAEGYSVSREKKESFPLTVTSAQKNPTAFYLCARSNEQYFGPGTRLTVT.